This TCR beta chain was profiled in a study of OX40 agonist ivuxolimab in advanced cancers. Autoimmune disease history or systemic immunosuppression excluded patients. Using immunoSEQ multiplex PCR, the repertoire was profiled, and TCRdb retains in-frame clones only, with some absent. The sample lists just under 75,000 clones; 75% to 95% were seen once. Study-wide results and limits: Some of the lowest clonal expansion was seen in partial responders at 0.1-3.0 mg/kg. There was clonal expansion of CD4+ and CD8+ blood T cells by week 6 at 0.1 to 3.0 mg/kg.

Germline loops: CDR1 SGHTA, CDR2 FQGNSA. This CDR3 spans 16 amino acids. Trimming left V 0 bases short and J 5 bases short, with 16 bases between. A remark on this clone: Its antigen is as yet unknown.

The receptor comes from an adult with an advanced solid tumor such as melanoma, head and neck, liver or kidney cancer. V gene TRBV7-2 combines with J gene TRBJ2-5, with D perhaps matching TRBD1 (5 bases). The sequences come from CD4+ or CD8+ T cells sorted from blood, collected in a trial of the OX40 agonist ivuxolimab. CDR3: CASSLAFQGMGETQYF. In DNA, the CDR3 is TGTGCCAGCAGCTTAGCCTTCCAGGGAATGGGGGAGACCCAGTACTTC.